The following is a TCR beta chain sequence with its context. What it binds is unknown. Whereas donors were nominally healthy upon sampling, unrecorded immune exposures were probable. A multiplex PCR was run with 60 Vbeta primers and 13 Jbeta primers. The protocol was immunoSEQ multiplex PCR, while the TCRdb copy is restricted to in-frame clones and leaves out a portion. Recorded for this sample: about 64,000 clones. The sample originates from a study of cytomegalovirus exposure and HLA in healthy donors. Study context: Inside one of the first data releases sat about 85 million unique TCRs taken from HLA-typed donors. Out of 398 genotyped donors, about 84% belonged to the Caucasian-associated ancestry cluster.

Study findings and constraints: Among TCR beta chains of equal frequency, HLA-associated ones were more clonally expanded in a later analysis.

The CDR3 runs 13 residues. Per the germline V gene, CDR1 is SGHRS and CDR2 is YFSETQ. Trimming took 0 bases from V and 12 from J, leaving 13 bases between them. The sequenced material came from PBMCs. This chain joins TRBV5-1 and TRBJ2-1, with a weak D call TRBD1 (5 bases). The sequence derives from a woman between 18 and 30 years old in good health and CMV-seronegative. In DNA, the CDR3 is TGCGCCAGCAGCTTGGATCTAGAAGGGGTGCAGTTCTTC. Protein sequence: CASSLDLEGVQFF. Using reference TRBV5-1 and TRBJ2-1 for the parts outside the CDR3, the full variable domain is KAGVTQTPRYLIKTRGQQVTLSCSPISGHRSVSWYQQTPGQGLQFLFEYFSETQRNKGNFPGRFSGRQFSNSRSEMNVSTLELGDSALYLCASSLDLEGVQFFGPGTRLTVL.